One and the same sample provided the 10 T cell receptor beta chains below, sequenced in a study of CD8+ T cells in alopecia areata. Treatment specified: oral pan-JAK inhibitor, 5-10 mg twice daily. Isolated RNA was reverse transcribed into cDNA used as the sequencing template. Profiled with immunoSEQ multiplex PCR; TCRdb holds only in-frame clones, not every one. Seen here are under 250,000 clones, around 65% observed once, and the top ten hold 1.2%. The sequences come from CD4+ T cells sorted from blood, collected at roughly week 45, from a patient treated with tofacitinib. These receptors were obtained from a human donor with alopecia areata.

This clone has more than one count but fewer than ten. Here the CDR3 reads CASSLGLESYYGYTF. DNA for the CDR3: TGTGCCAGCAGCTTAGGGTTGGAATCCTACTATGGCTACACCTTC. The chain combines TRBV7-2 with TRBJ1-2; D not resolved. Germline values: CDR1 SGHTA, CDR2 FQGNSA. Trimming took off 1 base at V and 3 bases at J, with 12 bases between the two ends. This CDR3 region has 15 residues.

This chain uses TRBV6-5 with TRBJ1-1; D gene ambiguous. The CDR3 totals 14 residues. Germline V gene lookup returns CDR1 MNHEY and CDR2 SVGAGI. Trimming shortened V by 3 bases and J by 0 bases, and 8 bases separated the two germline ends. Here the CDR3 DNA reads TGTGCCAGCAGTTATGGACTCATGAACACTGAAGCTTTCTTT. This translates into CASSYGLMNTEAFF.

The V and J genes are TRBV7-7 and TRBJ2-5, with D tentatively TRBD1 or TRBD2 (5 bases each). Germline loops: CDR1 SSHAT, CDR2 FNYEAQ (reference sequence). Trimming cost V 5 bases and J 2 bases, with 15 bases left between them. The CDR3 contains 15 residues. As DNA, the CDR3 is TGTGCCAGCAGCCCTGGGGGAACGCAGCAAGAGACCCAGTACTTC. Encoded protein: CASSPGGTQQETQYF.

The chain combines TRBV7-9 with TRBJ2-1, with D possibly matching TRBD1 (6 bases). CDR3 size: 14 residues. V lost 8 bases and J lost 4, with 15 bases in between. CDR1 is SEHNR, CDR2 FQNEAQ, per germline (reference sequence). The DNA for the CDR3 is TGTGCCAGCTTCAGGGACACTGTTTACAATGAGCAGTTCTTC. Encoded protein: CASFRDTVYNEQFF.

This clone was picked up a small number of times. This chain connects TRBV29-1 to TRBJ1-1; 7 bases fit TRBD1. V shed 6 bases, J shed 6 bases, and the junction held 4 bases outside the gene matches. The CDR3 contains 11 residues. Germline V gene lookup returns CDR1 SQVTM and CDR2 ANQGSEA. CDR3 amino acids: CSVQGFAEAFF. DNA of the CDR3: TGCAGCGTACAGGGGTTCGCTGAAGCTTTCTTT.

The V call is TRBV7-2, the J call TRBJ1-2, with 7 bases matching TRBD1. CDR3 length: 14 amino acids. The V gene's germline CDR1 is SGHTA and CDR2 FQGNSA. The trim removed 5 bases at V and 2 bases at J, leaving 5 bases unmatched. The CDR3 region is CASSQNRGNYGYTF. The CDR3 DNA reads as TGTGCCAGCAGCCAAAACAGGGGCAACTATGGCTACACCTTC.

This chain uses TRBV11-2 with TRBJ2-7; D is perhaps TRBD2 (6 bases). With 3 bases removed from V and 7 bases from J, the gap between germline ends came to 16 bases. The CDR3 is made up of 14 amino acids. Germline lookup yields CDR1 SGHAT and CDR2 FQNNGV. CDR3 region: CASSFGTAYWEQYF. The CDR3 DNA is TGTGCCAGCAGCTTCGGGACTGCGTATTGGGAGCAGTACTTC.

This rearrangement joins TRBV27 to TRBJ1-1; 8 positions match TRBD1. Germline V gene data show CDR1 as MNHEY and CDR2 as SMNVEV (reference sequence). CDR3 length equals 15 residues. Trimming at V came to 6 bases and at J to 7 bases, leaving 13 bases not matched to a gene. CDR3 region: CASRRPDRGAGEAFF. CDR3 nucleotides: TGTGCCAGCAGGAGACCAGACAGGGGAGCGGGTGAAGCTTTCTTT.

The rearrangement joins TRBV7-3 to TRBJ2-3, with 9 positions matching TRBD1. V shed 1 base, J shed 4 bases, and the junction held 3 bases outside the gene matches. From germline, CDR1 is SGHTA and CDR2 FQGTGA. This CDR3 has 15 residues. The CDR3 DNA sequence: TGTGCCAGCAGCTTAAACAGGGGGCTCGCAGATACGCAGTATTTT. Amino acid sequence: CASSLNRGLADTQYF.

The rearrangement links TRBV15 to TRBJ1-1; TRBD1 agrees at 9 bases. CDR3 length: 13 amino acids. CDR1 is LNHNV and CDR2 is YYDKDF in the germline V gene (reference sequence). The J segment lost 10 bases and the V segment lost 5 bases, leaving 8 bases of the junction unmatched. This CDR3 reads CATSLSNRGRAFF. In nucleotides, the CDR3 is TGTGCCACCAGCCTGAGTAACAGGGGGCGAGCTTTCTTT.